This entry describes one TCR beta chain. Its antigen remains unidentified. Per-base quality was not reported, and no clone a single base away is much larger than it. Enrolling through a virtual design, the prospective study's participants ranged in age from roughly 18 to 89 years and lived across about two dozen United States geographic areas. In the prospective study, cohorts were assigned on the basis of participant-reported clinical history obtained from a screening survey and a study questionnaire. Recovered participants in ImmuneRACE Cohort 3 were defined as having two consecutive negative NP/OP PCR tests, clearance from a healthcare professional, or resolution of symptoms. In the prospective study, mobile phlebotomists collected whole blood, serum and a nasopharyngeal or oropharyngeal swab from each participant. Participants in the prospective study had the option to provide additional blood draws and questionnaires over an approximately 2-month period. Prospective study blood samples were shipped either frozen or at room temperature before DNA extraction.

According to the germline V gene, CDR1 reads SGHVS and CDR2 reads FQNEAQ. V gives up 1 base and J gives up 4 bases, and the segment between their germline ends measures 10 bases. The CDR3 sequence holds 14 residues, the cysteine and phenylalanine included. Just CDR3 DNA is preserved here, 42 bases in frame from base 1. This record comes from a study of blood T cell repertoires in COVID-19 (dated by TCRdb to the early 2020s). Turning to the overall study: Samples covering the acute and convalescent phases of COVID-19 were provided by collaborators in the United States, Italy and Spain. HLA class I and class II types, where available, came from metadata supplied by the sample provider rather than from assay-based typing. Deeply sampled blood TCRbeta repertoires from subjects exposed to, actively infected with, or recovered from COVID-19 were included in the dataset. The repertoires were released in a freely available public database intended as a resource for research on the immune response to SARS-CoV-2. The sample metadata nearly always contained a de-identified subject ID, COVID-19 status, age in years and sex. Samples came from the ongoing ImmuneRACE study (first 160 participants) plus 1,254 subjects from 6 global collaborators. The material from the prospective study consisted of cDNA or gDNA derived from T cells, B-cell-depleted T cells, or PBMCs. What the authors observed across the whole study: The amount of clinical and demographic metadata varied by source and participant and was provided uncurated.

TCRbeta CDR3 regions were amplified from genomic DNA using the immunoSEQ Assay, a bias-controlled multiplex PCR. From the authors' description of their analysis: Nucleated cell counts per sample were estimated from amplification of reference gene primers within the assay. To quantify the absolute abundance of each unique TCRbeta CDR3 rearrangement, sequence reads were collapsed and filtered. For each sample, productive Simpson clonality was calculated as the square root of Simpson's diversity index over productive rearrangements. TCRdb obtained this table from immuneACCESS and retained in-frame rearrangements with V and J assigned. These tables miss some clones; where compared with another copy, unresolved V genes account for less than half of the shortfall, and the remainder is unexplained. Clonal size and the V and J genes are those of that table, whereas D and trimming came from the DNA. A total of 300,000 or so clones appear in this sample, 87% of them only once. More than 0.8% of the sample rests with the top ten.

The rearranged chain carries TRBV7-8 and TRBJ1-1, with no confidently assigned D gene. Sequencing input: PBMCs or T cells enriched from blood (not recorded which). This clonotype was obtained from a woman in her twenties or thirties who had recovered from COVID-19. The DNA sequence is TGTGCCAGCAGCTTAGACGGGATGGGCACTGAAGCTTTCTTT. It codes for CASSLDGMGTEAFF.